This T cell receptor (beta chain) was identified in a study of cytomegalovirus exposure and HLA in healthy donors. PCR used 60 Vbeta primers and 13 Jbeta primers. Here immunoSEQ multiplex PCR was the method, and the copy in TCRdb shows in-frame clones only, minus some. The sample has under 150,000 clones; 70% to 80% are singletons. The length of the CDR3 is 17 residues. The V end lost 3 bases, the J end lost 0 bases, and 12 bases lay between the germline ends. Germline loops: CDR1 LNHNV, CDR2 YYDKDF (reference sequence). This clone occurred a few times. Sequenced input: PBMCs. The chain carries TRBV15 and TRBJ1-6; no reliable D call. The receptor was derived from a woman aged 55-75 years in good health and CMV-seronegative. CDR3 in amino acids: CATSSAVTSSYNSPLHF. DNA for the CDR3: TGTGCCACCAGCAGTGCAGTCACAAGCTCCTATAATTCACCCCTCCACTTT.